A selection of T cell receptor beta chains follows, all from one sample in a study of blood T cell repertoires in COVID-19. Here immunoSEQ multiplex PCR was the method, and the copy in TCRdb shows in-frame clones only, minus some. The data show nearly 110,000 clones, with about 89% seen just once and 4.5% to 6% held by the top ten. Input material: peripheral blood. These receptors all come from a man in his forties with active or convalescent COVID-19. Both conserved end residues are part of each CDR3. Each record gives: clone size, CDR3 length, J gene, V gene, D gene, CDR3 protein, CDR3 DNA. D genes are given only for firm matches. Clone sizes are given selectively: once, few, many, or a class where the clone is expanded.

>.|16|TRBJ2-3|TRBV6-1|.
CASSEVLGVGTDTQYF
TGTGCCAGCAGTGAAGTCCTGGGAGTGGGGACAGATACGCAGTATTTT
>.|17|TRBJ2-5|TRBV11-2|.
CASRPRGGPRSQETQYF
TGTGCCAGCCGACCAAGGGGGGGACCAAGGTCCCAAGAGACCCAGTACTTC
>.|20|TRBJ2-6|TRBV18|TRBD1
CASSLTPAGGFLSGANVLTF
TGTGCCAGCTCACTAACCCCCGCAGGGGGCTTTCTCTCTGGGGCCAACGTCCTGACTTTC
>.|14|TRBJ1-4|TRBV28|TRBD1
CASSSGQGGEKLFF
TGTGCCAGCAGTTCGGGACAGGGAGGCGAAAAACTGTTTTTT
>many|13|TRBJ1-4|TRBV24-1|.
CATSAATNEKLFF
TGTGCCACCAGTGCTGCAACTAATGAAAAACTGTTTTTT
>.|14|TRBJ1-2|TRBV9|TRBD1
CASSPEGTVYGYTF
TGTGCCAGCAGTCCCGAGGGGACAGTCTATGGCTACACCTTC
>.|14|TRBJ1-5|TRBV3-1/TRBV3-2|.
CASSSSTGNQPQHF
TGTGCCAGCAGCTCGAGCACTGGCAATCAGCCCCAGCATTTT
>.|11|TRBJ1-1|TRBV4-1|.
CASSQPGGAFF
TGCGCCAGCAGCCAGCCAGGAGGGGCTTTCTTT
>many|14|TRBJ1-5|TRBV28|.
CASSSGRRNQPQHF
TGTGCCAGCAGTTCAGGGAGGAGGAATCAGCCCCAGCATTTT
>.|16|TRBJ1-4|TRBV5-1|TRBD1
CASSDPDRGEGEKLFF
TGCGCCAGCAGCGACCCTGACAGGGGGGAGGGTGAAAAACTGTTTTTT
>.|17|TRBJ2-3|TRBV15|.
CATSRETLGLATDTQYF
TGTGCCACCAGCAGAGAAACTTTGGGACTTGCCACAGATACGCAGTATTTT
>.|14|TRBJ2-2|TRBV7-2|.
CASSLVKSAGELFF
TGTGCCAGCAGCTTAGTCAAATCAGCCGGGGAGCTGTTTTTT
>.|13|TRBJ2-3|TRBV7-9|.
CASTGPSTDTQYF
TGTGCCAGCACGGGCCCGAGCACAGATACGCAGTATTTT
>once|14|TRBJ1-5|TRBV6-1|.
CASSESGRNQPQHF
TGTGCCAGCAGTGAATCAGGCAGGAATCAGCCCCAGCATTTT
>.|14|TRBJ1-1|TRBV4-1|.
CASSQDSGGTEAFF
TGCGCCAGCAGCCAAGACAGCGGAGGGACTGAAGCTTTCTTT
>few|14|TRBJ1-5|TRBV19|TRBD1
CASKTGQVNQPQHF
TGTGCCAGTAAGACGGGACAGGTTAATCAGCCCCAGCATTTT
>.|16|TRBJ2-1|TRBV19|.
CASSIYGFSSYNEQFF
TGTGCCAGTAGTATTTATGGTTTTAGCTCCTACAATGAGCAGTTCTTC
>.|13|TRBJ1-2|TRBV9|TRBD1
CASSVVTGIGYTF
TGTGCCAGCAGCGTAGTGACAGGGATTGGCTACACCTTC
>.|16|TRBJ2-7|TRBV30|.
CAWSVLAVAASYEQYF
TGTGCCTGGAGTGTACTAGCAGTTGCGGCTTCCTACGAGCAGTACTTC
>.|14|TRBJ1-6|TRBV28|TRBD1
CASTPQGLVSPLHF
TGTGCCAGCACCCCACAGGGGTTGGTTTCACCCCTCCACTTT
>few|14|TRBJ2-7|TRBV5-1|TRBD2
CASSLVGGAYEQYF
TGCGCCAGCAGCTTAGTGGGAGGGGCCTACGAGCAGTACTTC
>.|14|TRBJ1-1|TRBV7-2|TRBD1
CASSVYRGNTEAFF
TGTGCCAGCAGCGTGTACAGGGGCAACACTGAAGCTTTCTTT
>.|15|TRBJ1-4|TRBV7-9|.
CASRNKTHPGEKLFF
TGTGCCAGCAGAAATAAGACCCACCCGGGAGAAAAACTGTTTTTT
>.|14|TRBJ2-3|TRBV28|.
CATLQTGLTDTQYF
TGTGCCACCCTCCAGACAGGTCTCACAGATACGCAGTATTTT
>.|12|TRBJ2-4|TRBV29-1|.
CSVVLLEDIQYF
TGCAGCGTTGTTCTTCTCGAGGACATTCAGTACTTC
>.|15|TRBJ2-7|TRBV4-2|.
CASSQSDSSAYEQYF
TGTGCCAGCAGCCAATCGGACAGCTCGGCCTACGAGCAGTACTTC
>.|15|TRBJ2-5|TRBV3-1/TRBV3-2|.
CASSHPPGLGETQYF
TGTGCCAGCAGCCATCCCCCGGGACTTGGAGAGACCCAGTACTTC
>.|15|TRBJ1-4|TRBV24-1|.
CATSDARGPNEKLFF
TGTGCCACCAGTGATGCCAGGGGACCTAATGAAAAACTGTTTTTT
>.|16|TRBJ1-3|TRBV5-1|.
CASSLAGTFSGNTIYF
TGCGCCAGCAGCTTGGCAGGAACCTTTTCTGGAAACACCATATATTTT